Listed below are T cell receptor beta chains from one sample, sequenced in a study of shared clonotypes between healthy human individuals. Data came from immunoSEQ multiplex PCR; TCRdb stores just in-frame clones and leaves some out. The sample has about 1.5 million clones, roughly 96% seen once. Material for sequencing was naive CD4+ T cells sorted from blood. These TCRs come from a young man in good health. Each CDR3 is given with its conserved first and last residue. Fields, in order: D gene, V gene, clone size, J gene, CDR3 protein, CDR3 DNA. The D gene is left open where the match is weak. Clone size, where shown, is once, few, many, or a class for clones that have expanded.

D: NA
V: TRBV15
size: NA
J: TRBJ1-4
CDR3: CATSRDWTGVNEKLFF
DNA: TGTGCCACCAGCAGAGATTGGACGGGAGTAAATGAAAAACTGTTTTTT

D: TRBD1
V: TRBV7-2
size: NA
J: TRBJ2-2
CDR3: CASSLADRANTGELFF
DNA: TGTGCCAGCAGCTTAGCAGACAGGGCGAACACCGGGGAGCTGTTTTTT

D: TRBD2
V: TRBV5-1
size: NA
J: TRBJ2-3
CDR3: CASSLNRLAEGTDTQYF
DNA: TGCGCCAGCAGCTTAAATAGACTAGCGGAAGGCACAGATACGCAGTATTTT

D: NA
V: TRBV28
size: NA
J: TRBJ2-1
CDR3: CASSVLRHEQFF
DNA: TGTGCCAGCAGCGTTCTCAGGCATGAGCAGTTCTTC

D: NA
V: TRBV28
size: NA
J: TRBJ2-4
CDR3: CASSFQHGNIQYF
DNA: TGTGCCAGCAGTTTCCAGCATGGGAACATTCAGTACTTC

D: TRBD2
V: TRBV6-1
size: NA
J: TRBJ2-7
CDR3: CAARLAVLGEQYF
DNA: TGTGCCGCCAGACTAGCGGTTCTTGGGGAGCAGTACTTC

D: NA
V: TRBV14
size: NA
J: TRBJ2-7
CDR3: CASSQVKRGSYEQYF
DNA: TGTGCCAGCAGCCAAGTCAAGCGCGGCTCCTACGAGCAGTACTTC

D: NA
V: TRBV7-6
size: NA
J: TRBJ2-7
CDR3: CASSLASSYEQYF
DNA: TGTGCCAGCAGCTTAGCCTCTAGTTACGAGCAGTACTTC

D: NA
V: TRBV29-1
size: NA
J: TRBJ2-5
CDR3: CSVGNSEWRETQYF
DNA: TGCAGCGTTGGGAATAGCGAATGGAGAGAGACCCAGTACTTC

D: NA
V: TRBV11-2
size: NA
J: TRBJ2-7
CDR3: CASSSIRAYEQYF
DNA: TGTGCCAGCAGTAGCATACGTGCTTACGAGCAGTACTTC

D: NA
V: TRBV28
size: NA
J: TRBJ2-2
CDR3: CASSPGLYTGELFF
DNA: TGTGCCAGCAGCCCGGGACTTTACACCGGGGAGCTGTTTTTT

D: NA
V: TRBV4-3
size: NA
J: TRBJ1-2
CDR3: CASSHGSNYGYTF
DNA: TGCGCCAGCAGCCATGGATCCAACTATGGCTACACCTTC

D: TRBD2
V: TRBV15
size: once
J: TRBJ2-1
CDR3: CATSRGLAEENEQFF
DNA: TGTGCCACCAGCAGAGGACTAGCGGAGGAGAATGAGCAGTTCTTC

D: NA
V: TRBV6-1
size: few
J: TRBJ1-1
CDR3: CASSAVSRANTEAFF
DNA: TGTGCCAGCAGTGCGGTCAGCAGGGCGAACACTGAAGCTTTCTTT

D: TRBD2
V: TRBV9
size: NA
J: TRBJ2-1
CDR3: CASSVGGRRDEQFF
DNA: TGTGCCAGCAGCGTAGGCGGGAGACGCGATGAGCAGTTCTTC

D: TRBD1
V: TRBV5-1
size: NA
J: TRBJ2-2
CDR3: CASSLPGQGNTGELFF
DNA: TGCGCCAGCAGCTTACCGGGACAGGGCAACACCGGGGAGCTGTTTTTT

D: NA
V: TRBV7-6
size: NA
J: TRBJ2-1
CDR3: CASSLAPGGQSEFF
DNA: TGTGCCAGCAGCTTAGCCCCCGGGGGGCAATCGGAGTTCTTC

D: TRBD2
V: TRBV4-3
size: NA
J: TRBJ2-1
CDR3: CASSQVASGRVWSYNEQFF
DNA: TGCGCCAGCAGCCAAGTAGCTAGCGGGAGAGTGTGGTCCTACAATGAGCAGTTCTTC

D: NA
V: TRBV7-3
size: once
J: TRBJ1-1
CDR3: CASGTGRGTEAFF
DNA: TGTGCCAGCGGTACAGGGCGTGGCACTGAAGCTTTCTTT

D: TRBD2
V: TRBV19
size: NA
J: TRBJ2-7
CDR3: CASSMTSGRRINSYEQYF
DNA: TGTGCCAGTAGTATGACTAGCGGGAGGAGAATTAATTCCTACGAGCAGTACTTC

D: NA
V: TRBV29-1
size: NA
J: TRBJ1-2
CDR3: CSVEDFGQGSGYTF
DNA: TGCAGCGTTGAAGATTTCGGCCAGGGGAGCGGCTACACCTTC

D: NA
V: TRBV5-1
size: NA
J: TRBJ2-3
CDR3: CASSLVPQDTQYF
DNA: TGCGCCAGCAGCTTGGTACCCCAAGATACGCAGTATTTT

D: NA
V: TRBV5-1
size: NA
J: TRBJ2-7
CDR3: CASSLGLEPYEQYF
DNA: TGCGCCAGCAGCTTGGGACTAGAACCTTACGAGCAGTACTTC

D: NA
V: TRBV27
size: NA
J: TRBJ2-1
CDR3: CASSLSRRGQHNEQFF
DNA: TGTGCCAGCAGTTTATCGAGAAGGGGACAACATAATGAGCAGTTCTTC

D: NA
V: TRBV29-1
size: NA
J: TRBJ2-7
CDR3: CSVLIASGTLYEQYF
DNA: TGCAGCGTTTTGATCGCCTCCGGGACCCTCTACGAGCAGTACTTC

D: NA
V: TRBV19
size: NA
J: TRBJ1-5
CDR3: CASSRIDQPQHF
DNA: TGTGCCAGTAGTAGGATAGATCAGCCCCAGCATTTT

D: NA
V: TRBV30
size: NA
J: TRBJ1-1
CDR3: CAWRTAMNTEAFF
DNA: TGTGCCTGGAGGACAGCCATGAACACTGAAGCTTTCTTT

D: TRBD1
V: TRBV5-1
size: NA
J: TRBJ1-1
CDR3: CASSFGQDTEAFF
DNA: TGCGCCAGCAGCTTCGGACAGGACACTGAAGCTTTCTTT

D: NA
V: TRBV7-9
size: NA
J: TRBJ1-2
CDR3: CASSLVGGAGYGYTF
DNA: TGTGCCAGCAGCTTAGTCGGGGGCGCTGGCTATGGCTACACCTTC

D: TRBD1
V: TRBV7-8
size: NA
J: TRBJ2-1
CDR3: CASTKDRVNNEQFF
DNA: TGTGCCAGCACCAAAGACAGGGTAAACAATGAGCAGTTCTTC

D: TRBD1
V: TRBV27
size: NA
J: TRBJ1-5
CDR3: CASSLDGTGPRQPQHF
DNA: TGTGCCAGCAGTTTGGACGGGACAGGGCCTCGTCAGCCCCAGCATTTT

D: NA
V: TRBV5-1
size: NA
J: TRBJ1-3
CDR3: CASSLDDPGRDTIYF
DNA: TGCGCCAGCAGCTTGGATGATCCGGGGAGGGACACCATATATTTT

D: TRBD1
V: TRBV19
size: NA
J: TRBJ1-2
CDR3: CASSDQGASYGYTF
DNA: TGTGCCAGTAGTGACCAGGGGGCGAGCTATGGCTACACCTTC

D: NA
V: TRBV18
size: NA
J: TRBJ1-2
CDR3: CASSRASNYGYTF
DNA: TGTGCCAGCTCCCGGGCCTCTAACTATGGCTACACCTTC

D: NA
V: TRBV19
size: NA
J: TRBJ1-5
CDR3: CASSSTSGRNQPQHF
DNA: TGTGCCAGTAGTTCGACCTCGGGACGCAATCAGCCCCAGCATTTT

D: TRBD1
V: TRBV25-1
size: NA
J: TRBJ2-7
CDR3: CASSESGDRSRYEQYF
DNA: TGTGCCAGCAGTGAATCGGGGGACAGGTCTAGATACGAGCAGTACTTC

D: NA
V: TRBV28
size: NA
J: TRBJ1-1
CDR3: CASTRQGPMKAFF
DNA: TGTGCCAGCACCCGTCAGGGGCCGATGAAAGCTTTCTTT

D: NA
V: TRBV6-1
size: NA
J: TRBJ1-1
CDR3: CASSPYRDTEAFF
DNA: TGTGCCAGCAGTCCGTACAGGGACACTGAAGCTTTCTTT

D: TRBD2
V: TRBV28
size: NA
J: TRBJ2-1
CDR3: CASSPSGLAGGHSYNEQFF
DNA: TGTGCCAGCAGTCCATCGGGACTAGCGGGAGGCCACTCCTACAATGAGCAGTTCTTC

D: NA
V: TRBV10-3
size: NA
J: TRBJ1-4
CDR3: CAISDRGVGEKLFF
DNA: TGTGCCATCAGTGATCGGGGGGTAGGAGAAAAACTGTTTTTT

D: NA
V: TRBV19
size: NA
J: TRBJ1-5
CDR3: CASGGPYNQPQHF
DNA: TGTGCCAGTGGAGGACCGTACAATCAGCCCCAGCATTTT

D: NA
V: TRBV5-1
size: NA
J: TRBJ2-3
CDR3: CASSLGQHTDTQYF
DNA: TGCGCCAGCAGCTTGGGACAGCACACAGATACGCAGTATTTT

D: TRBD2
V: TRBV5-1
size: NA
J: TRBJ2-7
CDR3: CASSSYATSGSYEQYF
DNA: TGCGCCAGCAGCTCGTATGCTACTAGCGGGAGCTACGAGCAGTACTTC